This entry is about one TCR beta chain. These data belong to a study of T-cell reconstitution after alpha-beta-depleted transplantation in children. Preparing the TCRbeta library involved the use of unique molecular identifiers. TCRdb processed the PCR reads anew with MiXCR; each CDR3 protein has one entry. The repertoire includes roughly 400,000 distinct CDR3 sequences, just over 20% of them detected once, and around 4% sits in the top ten. This TCR derives from a human donor who donated a stem cell graft to a child with acute myeloid leukemia. The sample in question was PBMCs from the stem cell graft donor, obtained from the stem cell graft.

The CDR3 DNA sequence: TGTGCCAGCAGGATCCAGGGGGAGAGGGAAAAACTGTTTTTT. It codes for CASRIQGEREKLFF. The rearrangement uses TRBV2 and TRBJ1-4; 7 positions agree with TRBD1. V gave up 6 bases and J gave up 8 bases; unmatched junction bases: 9. This CDR3 is 14 amino acids long. Germline CDR1 SNHLY, CDR2 FYNNEI.